These 30 T cell receptor beta chains came from one sample sequenced in a study of human T cells and chemical hapten exposure. TCRdb redid the calling of the RACE reads with MiXCR, one entry per CDR3 protein. The table lists about 82,000 distinct CDR3 sequences, 10% to 15% of them singletons. The sample's time point: patch test 3, about 24 weeks after DPC sensitization. Stated treatment: therapeutic diphenylcyclopropenone sensitization with weekly scalp DPC. The source was whole blood, collected in connection with sensitization to the hapten diphenylcyclopropenone (DPC). The receptors come from a woman in her 50s with alopecia areata. Some clones in this sample may be carry-over from other donors' samples.

This clonotype has a handful of counts. V gene TRBV5-4 combines with J gene TRBJ1-1; the match to TRBD1 covers 8 bases. This CDR3 spans 14 amino acids. Germline lookup yields CDR1 SGHNT and CDR2 YYREEE (reference sequence). Germline trimming cut 2 bases from V and 7 bases from J; bases unmatched to any gene: 7. CDR3 sequence reads: CASSLSGGAVEAFF. CDR3 DNA: TGTGCCAGCAGCTTATCAGGGGGCGCAGTTGAAGCTTTCTTT. The variable domain in full, with the rest retrieved from reference TRBV5-4 and TRBJ1-1, is ETGVTQSPTHLIKTRGQQVTLRCSSQSGHNTVSWYQQALGQGPQFIFQYYREEENGRGNFPPRFSGLQFPNYSSELNVNALELDDSALYLCASSLSGGAVEAFFGQGTRLTVV.

This clonotype showed up many times. The chain recombines TRBV18 with TRBJ1-3, with D unresolved. The CDR3 runs to 17 residues. Deletions cut 0 bases from V and 2 bases from J, with 14 bases between. Germline CDR1 reads KGHSH; CDR2 reads LQKENI. CDR3 DNA: TGTGCCAGCTCACCACCAATACGGACGTCGGCTGGAAACACCATATATTTT. Amino acid sequence: CASSPPIRTSAGNTIYF.

The rearrangement uses TRBV6-2 or TRBV6-3 and TRBJ2-2; D possibly corresponds to TRBD1 (6 bases). V lost 5 bases and J lost 0, with 10 bases in between. Germline assignment: CDR1 MNHEY and CDR2 SVGEGT. This CDR3 region has 15 residues. In DNA form, the CDR3 reads TGTGCCAGCAGTCGGGGACACCCGAACACCGGGGAGCTGTTTTTT. Its protein is CASSRGHPNTGELFF.

The chain couples TRBV18 to TRBJ1-1; D unclear. The germline V gene encodes CDR1 KGHSH and CDR2 LQKENI. V gave up 2 bases and J gave up 0 bases, with 25 bases separating them. This CDR3 comprises 20 residues. The CDR3 reads CASSPRQVIPVNGMNTEAFF. As DNA, the CDR3 is TGTGCCAGCTCACCAAGACAAGTAATCCCGGTAAATGGGATGAACACTGAAGCTTTCTTT.

V and J are TRBV29-1 and TRBJ1-2; D might be TRBD1 (5 bases). Trimming stripped 4 bases from V and 8 bases from J, with 11 bases between. Germline V lookup: CDR1 SQVTM, CDR2 ANQGSEA. There are 11 residues in the CDR3. The CDR3 DNA reads TGCAGCGTTGGGGACGGAGAAGGCTACACCTTC. This translates into CSVGDGEGYTF.

In this sample, this clonotype turned up many times. This chain links TRBV29-1 with TRBJ1-1, with D perhaps TRBD1 (6 bases). The germline V and J ends were trimmed by 7 bases and 0 bases, with 15 bases remaining between them. The CDR3 is 14 residues long. Germline CDR1 is SQVTM and CDR2 is ANQGSEA. CDR3 in amino acids: CSGHTGFMNTEAFF. In DNA, the CDR3 is TGCAGCGGACATACAGGGTTCATGAACACTGAAGCTTTCTTT. Full variable domain (remainder filled in from reference TRBV29-1 and TRBJ1-1): SAVISQKPSRDICQRGTSLTIQCQVDSQVTMMFWYRQQPGQSLTLIATANQGSEATYESGFVIDKFPISRPNLTFSTLTVSNMSPEDSSIYLCSGHTGFMNTEAFFGQGTRLTVV.

The CDR3 spells CASSPAGVGYEQYF. In nucleotides, the CDR3 is TGTGCCAGCAGCCCAGCGGGAGTCGGGTACGAGCAGTACTTC. The chain joins TRBV3-1 to TRBJ2-7, with 8 bases matching TRBD2. There are 14 residues in the CDR3. Germline V gene sequence: CDR1 LGHDT, CDR2 YNNKEL (reference sequence). V shed 4 bases and J 4 bases; nucleotides not matched to a gene: 6.

The rearrangement links TRBV9 to TRBJ1-1, with D perhaps matching TRBD1 (5 bases). The CDR3 contains 16 residues. Germline-derived CDR1 and CDR2 are SGDLS and YYNGEE. V was cut by 0 bases and J by 0 bases, with 12 bases left in between. CDR3 loop: CASSVGMGGLNTEAFF. The CDR3 DNA sequence: TGTGCCAGCAGCGTAGGGATGGGGGGACTGAACACTGAAGCTTTCTTT.

In this sample, this clonotype turned up a few times. The chain is built from TRBV12-3 or TRBV12-4 and TRBJ2-5; TRBD2 is a possible D gene (6 bases). The V and J ends lost 3 bases and 3 bases respectively, with 14 bases between them. This CDR3 spans 15 amino acids. CDR3 in amino acids: CASSFAVGGKETQYF. The DNA for the CDR3 is TGTGCCAGCAGTTTTGCTGTTGGGGGGAAAGAGACCCAGTACTTC.

This clonotype was detected ten times or more. This CDR3 is CASSRLVRDHSLQNTGELFF. CDR3 DNA sequence: TGCGCCAGCAGTCGGTTGGTCCGGGACCACTCCTTACAGAACACCGGGGAGCTGTTTTTT. The rearrangement uses TRBV23-1 and TRBJ2-2, with D possibly being TRBD1 or TRBD2 (5 bases each). TRBV23-1 is an open reading frame whose function is uncertain. The CDR3 length is 20 residues. V lost 4 bases and J 1 base, leaving 25 bases between the germline ends.

This clonotype was picked up many times. This rearrangement joins TRBV11-2 to TRBJ2-3, with TRBD2 matching over 11 bases. The CDR3 consists of 18 residues. Germline V gene lookup returns CDR1 SGHAT and CDR2 FQNNGV. The junction had 12 bases not matched to a gene; V was cut back by 1 base and J by 6 bases. The CDR3 region has the DNA TGTGCCAGCAGCTTAGCGGCTAGCGGGAGGATTACAACCGATACGCAGTATTTT. This gives the protein CASSLAASGRITTDTQYF.

The chain recombines TRBV12-3 or TRBV12-4 with TRBJ1-1, with 7 bases matching TRBD1. This CDR3 spans 13 amino acids. V trimming: 4 bases; J trimming: 1 base; junction bases outside the gene matches: 0. The CDR3 DNA sequence: TGTGCCAGCAGTTGGACAGGGAACACTGAAGCTTTCTTT. This translates into CASSWTGNTEAFF.

This clonotype was observed many times. The J gene is TRBJ2-7, the V gene TRBV7-9; 9 bases align to TRBD1. The CDR3 loop spans 14 amino acids. V was clipped by 5 bases and J by 6 bases; unmatched bases: 8. Germline values: CDR1 SEHNR, CDR2 FQNEAQ (reference sequence). CDR3 DNA: TGTGCCAGCAGCACCCGGACAGGGGAGGGCGAGCAGTACTTC. Translation gives CASSTRTGEGEQYF.

The chain is built from TRBV10-3 and TRBJ2-3, with a weak D call TRBD2 (6 bases). Trimming took 6 bases from V and 0 from J, leaving 7 bases between them. The CDR3 consists of 13 residues. The germline gives CDR1 ENHRY, CDR2 SYGVKD. CDR3 residues: CAIRGRSTDTQYF. DNA of the CDR3: TGTGCCATCAGGGGGAGGAGCACAGATACGCAGTATTTT.

This CDR3 reads CSAPGPDNEQFF. The CDR3 bases are TGCAGTGCTCCCGGACCAGACAATGAGCAGTTCTTC. The gene calls are TRBV20-1 and TRBJ2-1; the D is unclear. This CDR3 contains 12 residues. Germline CDR1 reads DFQATT; CDR2 reads SNEGSKA (reference sequence). Trimming removed 5 bases at V and 5 bases at J, with 10 bases between.

At least ten counts were recorded for this clonotype. The chain uses TRBV19 and TRBJ1-5; TRBD1 agrees at 11 bases. From germline, CDR1 is LNHDA and CDR2 SQIVND (reference sequence). CDR3 size: 14 residues. After removal of 7 bases from V and 5 bases from J, the junction contained 4 bases not matched to a gene. The DNA for the CDR3 is TGTGCCAGTAAACGGACAGGGGGCGATCAGCCCCAGCATTTT. Its translation is CASKRTGGDQPQHF.

The table lists this clonotype with many counts. V gene TRBV11-3 combines with J gene TRBJ2-2; no firm D call. Germline-derived CDR1 and CDR2 are SGHNT and YENEEA. The length of the CDR3 is 13 residues. V lost 3 bases, J lost 7 bases, and 9 bases lay in between. In DNA, the CDR3 is TGTGCCAGCAGCTTCGTACTGAGCGGGGAGCTGTTTTTT. Its translation is CASSFVLSGELFF.

This clonotype was counted ten times or more. The chain combines TRBV4-1 with TRBJ2-1; D perhaps matches TRBD1 (6 bases). The CDR3 loop spans 15 amino acids. Germline V lookup: CDR1 MGHRA, CDR2 YSYEKL. V lost 1 base, J lost 8 bases, and 15 bases lay in between. The CDR3 here is CASSQGPGDADEQFF. In DNA form, the CDR3 reads TGCGCCAGCAGCCAAGGTCCAGGGGATGCCGATGAGCAGTTCTTC.

The chain combines TRBV12-5 with TRBJ2-1; tentative D call: TRBD1 (5 bases). Germline V lookup: CDR1 LGHNT, CDR2 FRNRAP. This CDR3 has 14 residues. V gave up 4 bases and J gave up 7 bases, with 14 bases separating them. CDR3 DNA: TGTGCTAGTGGTTGGGGCGTCCCCGGGAATGAGCAGTTCTTC. This sequence encodes CASGWGVPGNEQFF.

The chain joins TRBV12-3 or TRBV12-4 to TRBJ2-1; TRBD2 aligns across 8 bases. With V trimmed by 7 bases and J by 10 bases, 6 bases remained unmatched. The CDR3 spans 12 residues. The CDR3, as DNA: TGTGCCAGCACCCAGGTAGCGGGAGAGCAGTTCTTC. Translated, it gives CASTQVAGEQFF.

In regard to this clonotype: A clone one base away is much larger, so this may be a read error. Lacking the conserved final phenylalanine or tryptophan, this CDR3 likely reflects a read error. The rearrangement joins TRBV18 to TRBJ2-3; perhaps TRBD1 as D (6 bases). The V and J ends lost 6 bases and 1 base respectively, with 20 bases between them. The V gene's germline CDR1 is KGHSH and CDR2 LQKENI. The CDR3 totals 17 residues. CDR3 in DNA: TGTGCCAGCTCGGCATTGATGGTGGCAGGGGGCACAGATACGCAGTATTCT. It translates to CASSALMVAGGTDTQYS.

There are a few counts of this clonotype. CDR3 DNA sequence: TGCAGCTTGAAGGGGACTAGCGGGAGAAATGAGCAGTTCTTC. Translated: CSLKGTSGRNEQFF. The chain has TRBV29-1 and TRBJ2-1; 14 positions match TRBD2. Per the germline V gene, CDR1 is SQVTM and CDR2 is ANQGSEA. CDR3 length equals 14 residues. Trimming cost V 8 bases and J 7 bases; bases outside gene matches: 7.

The sample holds a few counts of this clonotype. The V and J genes are TRBV20-1 and TRBJ1-5; the D is unclear. CDR3 size: 13 residues. CDR1 DFQATT and CDR2 SNEGSKA come from the germline V gene (reference sequence). V lost 3 bases and J 2 bases, leaving 8 bases between the germline ends. In DNA form, the CDR3 reads TGCAGTGCTAGGGACCCTGGCAATCAGCCCCAGCATTTT. This sequence encodes CSARDPGNQPQHF.

The chain couples TRBV12-3 or TRBV12-4 to TRBJ2-7; D is possibly TRBD1 (6 bases). The germline V and J ends were trimmed by 6 bases and 5 bases, with 17 bases remaining between them. This CDR3 has 14 amino acids. The DNA of the CDR3 is TGTGCCAGCAGCACCCCCGACAGGAACCACGAGCAGTACTTC. Encoded protein: CASSTPDRNHEQYF.

Many counts were recorded for this clonotype. V gene TRBV5-5 combines with J gene TRBJ2-2; 9 bases map to TRBD1. The V and J ends lost 2 bases and 6 bases, in that order; junction bases with no gene match: 2. The germline V gene has CDR1 SGHKS and CDR2 YYEKEE (reference sequence). CDR3 size: 14 residues. The CDR3 DNA is TGTGCCAGCAGCTTCCGACAGGGGGCCGGGGAGCTGTTTTTT. It specifies CASSFRQGAGELFF.

V gene TRBV12-3 or TRBV12-4 combines with J gene TRBJ1-3; D gene ambiguous. V dropped 3 bases and J dropped 0 bases, with 3 bases sitting between them. CDR3 length equals 13 residues. The chain's CDR3 is CASSLSSGNTIYF. The CDR3 DNA sequence: TGTGCCAGCAGTTTGAGCTCTGGAAACACCATATATTTT.

This clonotype was detected many times. The genes are TRBV9 and TRBJ2-6; the D call may be TRBD1 or TRBD2 (5 bases each). The CDR3 is made up of 16 amino acids. Trimming shortened V by 0 bases and J by 3 bases, and 10 bases separated the two germline ends. Germline V gene lookup returns CDR1 SGDLS and CDR2 YYNGEE. Here the CDR3 DNA reads TGTGCCAGCAGCGTAGCTAGGGACGGTGGGGCCAACGTCCTGACTTTC. Amino acid sequence: CASSVARDGGANVLTF.

This clonotype was counted once. This sequence joins TRBV18 and TRBJ1-1; no clear D. Germline CDR1 KGHSH, CDR2 LQKENI. The V gene lost 0 bases and the J gene lost 0 bases, with 8 bases spanning the gap. This CDR3 contains 15 residues. CDR3 loop: CASSPPSRLNTEAFF. In nucleotides, the CDR3 is TGTGCCAGCTCACCACCGAGTCGGCTGAACACTGAAGCTTTCTTT.

V gene TRBV29-1 combines with J gene TRBJ1-5; no definite D call. Trimming shortened V by 4 bases and J by 5 bases, and 9 bases separated the two germline ends. CDR1 is SQVTM and CDR2 is ANQGSEA in the germline V gene. This CDR3 has 12 amino acids. CDR3 residues: CSVAEWDQPQHF. The CDR3 nucleotides read TGCAGCGTTGCTGAGTGGGATCAGCCCCAGCATTTT. Together with reference TRBV29-1 and TRBJ1-5, the CDR3 gives the full variable domain: SAVISQKPSRDICQRGTSLTIQCQVDSQVTMMFWYRQQPGQSLTLIATANQGSEATYESGFVIDKFPISRPNLTFSTLTVSNMSPEDSSIYLCSVAEWDQPQHFGDGTRLSIL.

This clonotype occurred a few times. This chain uses TRBV5-1 with TRBJ1-5; 12 bases align to TRBD1. CDR1 and CDR2 (germline): SGHRS, YFSETQ. This CDR3 is built from 18 residues. With 4 bases clipped from V and 1 base from J, the junction kept 9 bases outside the gene matches. The CDR3 DNA reads TGCGCCAGCAGCCCTGGGGGGACAGGGGGCCAAAGCAATCAGCCCCAGCATTTT. As protein: CASSPGGTGGQSNQPQHF.